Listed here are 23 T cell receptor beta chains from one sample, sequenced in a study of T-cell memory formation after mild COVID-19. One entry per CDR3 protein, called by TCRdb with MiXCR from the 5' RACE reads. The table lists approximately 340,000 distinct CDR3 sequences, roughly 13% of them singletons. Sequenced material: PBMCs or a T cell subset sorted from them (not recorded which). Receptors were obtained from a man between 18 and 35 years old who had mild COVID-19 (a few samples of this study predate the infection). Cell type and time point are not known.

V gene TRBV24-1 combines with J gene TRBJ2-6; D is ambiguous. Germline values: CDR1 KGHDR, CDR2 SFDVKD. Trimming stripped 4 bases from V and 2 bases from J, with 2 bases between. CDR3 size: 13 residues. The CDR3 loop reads CATSDAGANVLTF. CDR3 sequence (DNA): TGTGCCACCAGTGACGCTGGGGCCAACGTCCTGACTTTC.

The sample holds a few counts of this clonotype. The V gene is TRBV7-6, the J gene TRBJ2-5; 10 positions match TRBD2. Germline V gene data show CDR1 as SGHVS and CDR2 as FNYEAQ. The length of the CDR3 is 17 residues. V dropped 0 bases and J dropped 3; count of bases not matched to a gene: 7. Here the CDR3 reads CASSLARASGGEETQYF. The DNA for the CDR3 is TGTGCCAGCAGCTTAGCGCGGGCTAGCGGGGGCGAAGAGACCCAGTACTTC. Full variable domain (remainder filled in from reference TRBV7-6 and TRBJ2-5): GAGVSQSPRYKVTKRGQDVALRCDPISGHVSLYWYRQALGQGPEFLTYFNYEAQQDKSGLPNDRFSAERPEGSISTLTIQRTEQRDSAMYRCASSLARASGGEETQYFGPGTRLLVL.

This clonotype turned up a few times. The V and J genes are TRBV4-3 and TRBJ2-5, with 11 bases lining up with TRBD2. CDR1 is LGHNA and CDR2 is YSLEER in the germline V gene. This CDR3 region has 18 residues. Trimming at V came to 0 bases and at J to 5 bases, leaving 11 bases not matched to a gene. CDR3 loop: CASSQDLGVAGGRETQYF. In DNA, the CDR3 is TGCGCCAGCAGCCAAGATTTGGGTGTAGCGGGGGGGCGTGAGACCCAGTACTTC.

The CDR3 nucleotides read TGTGCCATCAGTGAAAGCCCCTCTGGGGCCAACGTCCTGACTTTC. It specifies CAISESPSGANVLTF. The chain couples TRBV10-3 to TRBJ2-6; D is ambiguous. Germline assignment: CDR1 ENHRY and CDR2 SYGVKD. Trimming stripped 3 bases from V and 0 bases from J, with 6 bases between. The CDR3 length is 15 residues.

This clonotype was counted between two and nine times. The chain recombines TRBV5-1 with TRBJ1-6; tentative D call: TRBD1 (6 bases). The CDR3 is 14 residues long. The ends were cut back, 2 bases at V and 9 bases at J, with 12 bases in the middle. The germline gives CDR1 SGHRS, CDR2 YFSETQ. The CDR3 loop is CASSFNRETSPLHF. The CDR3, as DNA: TGCGCCAGCAGCTTCAACAGGGAGACTTCACCCCTCCACTTT.

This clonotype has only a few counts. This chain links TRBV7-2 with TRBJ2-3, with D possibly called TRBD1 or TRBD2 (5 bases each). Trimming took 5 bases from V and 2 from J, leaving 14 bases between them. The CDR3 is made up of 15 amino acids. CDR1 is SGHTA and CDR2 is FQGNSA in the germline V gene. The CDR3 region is CASSPEGTYTDTQYF. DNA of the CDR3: TGTGCCAGCAGCCCAGAAGGGACCTACACAGATACGCAGTATTTT.

CDR3 coding DNA: TGTGCCAGCAGCTTAATTGGGGGGAGCACAGATACGCAGTATTTT. Protein product: CASSLIGGSTDTQYF. V usage is TRBV7-2 and J usage is TRBJ2-3, with a possible D match to TRBD2 (6 bases). Trimming cost V 2 bases and J 0 bases, with 9 bases left between them. Germline-derived CDR1 and CDR2 are SGHTA and FQGNSA. The CDR3 runs 15 residues.

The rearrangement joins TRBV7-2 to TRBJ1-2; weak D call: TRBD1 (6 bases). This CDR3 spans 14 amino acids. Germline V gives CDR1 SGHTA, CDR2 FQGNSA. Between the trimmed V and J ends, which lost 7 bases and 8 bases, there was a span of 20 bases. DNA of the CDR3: TGTGCCAGCACCACACGGGGGGGGGCTACAGGCTACACCTTC. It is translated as CASTTRGGATGYTF. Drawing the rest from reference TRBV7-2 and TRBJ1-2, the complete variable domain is GAGVSQSPSNKVTEKGKDVELRCDPISGHTALYWYRQSLGQGLEFLIYFQGNSAPDKSGLPSDRFSAERTGGSVSTLTIQRTQQEDSAVYLCASTTRGGATGYTFGSGTRLTVV.

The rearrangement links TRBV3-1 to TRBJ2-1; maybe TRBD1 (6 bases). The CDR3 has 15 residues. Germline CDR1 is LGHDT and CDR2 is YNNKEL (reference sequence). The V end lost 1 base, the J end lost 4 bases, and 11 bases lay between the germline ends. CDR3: CASSQGTVFYNEQFF. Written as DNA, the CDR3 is TGTGCCAGCAGCCAAGGGACAGTATTTTACAATGAGCAGTTCTTC.

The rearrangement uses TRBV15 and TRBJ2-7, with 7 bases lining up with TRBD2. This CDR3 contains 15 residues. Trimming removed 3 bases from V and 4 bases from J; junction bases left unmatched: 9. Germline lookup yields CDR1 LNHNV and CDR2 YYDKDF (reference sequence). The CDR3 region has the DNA TGTGCCACCAGCAGGTCGGACTGGCGGGGGTACGAGCAGTACGTC. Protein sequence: CATSRSDWRGYEQYV.

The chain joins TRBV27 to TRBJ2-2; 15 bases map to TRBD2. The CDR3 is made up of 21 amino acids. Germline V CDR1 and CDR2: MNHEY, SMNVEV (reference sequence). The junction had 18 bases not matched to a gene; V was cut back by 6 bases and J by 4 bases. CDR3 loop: CASSNSPFPGLAGGVTGELFF. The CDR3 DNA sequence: TGTGCCAGCAGCAACTCCCCATTTCCGGGACTAGCGGGGGGAGTCACCGGGGAGCTGTTTTTT.

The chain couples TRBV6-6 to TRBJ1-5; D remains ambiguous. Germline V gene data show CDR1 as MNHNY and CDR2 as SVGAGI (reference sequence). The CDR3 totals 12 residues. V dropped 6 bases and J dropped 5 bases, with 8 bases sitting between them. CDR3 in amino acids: CASSQYDQPQHF. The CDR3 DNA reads TGTGCCAGCAGCCAGTATGATCAGCCCCAGCATTTT.

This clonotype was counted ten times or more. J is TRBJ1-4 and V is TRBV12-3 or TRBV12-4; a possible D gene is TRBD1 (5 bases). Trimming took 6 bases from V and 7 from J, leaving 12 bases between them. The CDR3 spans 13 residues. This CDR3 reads CASSPRGGEKLFF. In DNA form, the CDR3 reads TGTGCCAGCAGCCCTCGTGGGGGTGAAAAACTGTTTTTT.

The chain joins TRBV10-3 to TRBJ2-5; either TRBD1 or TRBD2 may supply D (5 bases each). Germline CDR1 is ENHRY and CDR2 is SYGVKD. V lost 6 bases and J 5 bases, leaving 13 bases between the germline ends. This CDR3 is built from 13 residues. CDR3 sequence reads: CAIRGVEGETQYF. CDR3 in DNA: TGTGCCATCAGGGGGGTGGAAGGGGAGACCCAGTACTTC.

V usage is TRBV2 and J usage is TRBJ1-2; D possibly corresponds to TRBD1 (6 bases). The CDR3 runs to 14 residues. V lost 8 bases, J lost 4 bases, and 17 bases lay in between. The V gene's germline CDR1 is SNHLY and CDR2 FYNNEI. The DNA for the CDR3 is TGTGCCAGCGTTACCGGGACACCCGCCTATGGCTACACCTTC. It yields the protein CASVTGTPAYGYTF.

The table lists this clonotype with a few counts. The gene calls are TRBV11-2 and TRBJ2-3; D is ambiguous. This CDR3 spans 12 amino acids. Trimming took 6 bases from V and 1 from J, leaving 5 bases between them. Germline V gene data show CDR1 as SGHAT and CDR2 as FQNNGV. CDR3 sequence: CASRAGTDTQYF. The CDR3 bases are TGTGCCAGCAGGGCTGGCACAGATACGCAGTATTTT.

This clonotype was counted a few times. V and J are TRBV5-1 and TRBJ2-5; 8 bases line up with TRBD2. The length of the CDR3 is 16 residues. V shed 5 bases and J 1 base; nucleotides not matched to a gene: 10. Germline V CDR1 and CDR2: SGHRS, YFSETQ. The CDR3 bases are TGCGCCAGCAGAGGCCGAGCGGGGGTAACCCAAGAGACCCAGTACTTC. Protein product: CASRGRAGVTQETQYF.

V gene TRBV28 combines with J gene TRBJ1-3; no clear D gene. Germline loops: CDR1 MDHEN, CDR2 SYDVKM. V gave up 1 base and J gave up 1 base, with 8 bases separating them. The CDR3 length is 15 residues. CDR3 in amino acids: CASSLSLGSGNTIYF. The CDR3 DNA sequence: TGTGCCAGCAGTTTATCGCTCGGGTCTGGAAACACCATATATTTT. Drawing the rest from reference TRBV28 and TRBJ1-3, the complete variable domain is DVKVTQSSRYLVKRTGEKVFLECVQDMDHENMFWYRQDPGLGLRLIYFSYDVKMKEKGDIPEGYSVSREKKERFSLILESASTNQTSMYLCASSLSLGSGNTIYFGEGSWLTVV.

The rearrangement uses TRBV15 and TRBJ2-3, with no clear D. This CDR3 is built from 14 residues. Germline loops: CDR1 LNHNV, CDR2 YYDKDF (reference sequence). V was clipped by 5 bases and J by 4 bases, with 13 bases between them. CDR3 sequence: CATSGRVIPDTQYF. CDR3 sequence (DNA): TGTGCCACCAGCGGCCGCGTTATCCCAGATACGCAGTATTTT.

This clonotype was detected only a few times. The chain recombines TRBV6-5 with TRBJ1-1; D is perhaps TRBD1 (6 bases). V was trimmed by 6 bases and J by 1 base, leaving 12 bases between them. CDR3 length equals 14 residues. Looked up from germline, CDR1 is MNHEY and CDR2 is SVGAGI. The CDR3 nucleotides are TGTGCCAGCAGACGAGGGACAACGAACACTGAAGCTTTCTTT. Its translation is CASRRGTTNTEAFF.

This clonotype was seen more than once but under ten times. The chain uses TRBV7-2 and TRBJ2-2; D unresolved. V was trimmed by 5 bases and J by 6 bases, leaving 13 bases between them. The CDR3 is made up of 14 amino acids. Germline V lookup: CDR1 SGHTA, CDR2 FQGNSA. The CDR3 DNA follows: TGTGCCAGCAGCCCCCGACTCGGCGCCGGGGAGCTGTTTTTT. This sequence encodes CASSPRLGAGELFF.

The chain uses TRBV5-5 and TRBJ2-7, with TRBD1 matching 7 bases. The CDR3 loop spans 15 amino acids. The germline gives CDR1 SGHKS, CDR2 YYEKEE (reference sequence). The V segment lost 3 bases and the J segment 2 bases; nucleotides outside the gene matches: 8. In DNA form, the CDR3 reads TGTGCCAGCAGCTCGGCCGGGACAGTGGCCTACGAGCAGTACTTC. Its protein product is CASSSAGTVAYEQYF.

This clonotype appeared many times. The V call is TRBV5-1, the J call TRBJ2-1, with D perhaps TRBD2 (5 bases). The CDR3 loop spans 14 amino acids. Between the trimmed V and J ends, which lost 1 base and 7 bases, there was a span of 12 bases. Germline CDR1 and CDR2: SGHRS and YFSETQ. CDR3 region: CASSLRVGGNEQFF. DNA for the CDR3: TGCGCCAGCAGCTTGCGAGTAGGCGGGAATGAGCAGTTCTTC.